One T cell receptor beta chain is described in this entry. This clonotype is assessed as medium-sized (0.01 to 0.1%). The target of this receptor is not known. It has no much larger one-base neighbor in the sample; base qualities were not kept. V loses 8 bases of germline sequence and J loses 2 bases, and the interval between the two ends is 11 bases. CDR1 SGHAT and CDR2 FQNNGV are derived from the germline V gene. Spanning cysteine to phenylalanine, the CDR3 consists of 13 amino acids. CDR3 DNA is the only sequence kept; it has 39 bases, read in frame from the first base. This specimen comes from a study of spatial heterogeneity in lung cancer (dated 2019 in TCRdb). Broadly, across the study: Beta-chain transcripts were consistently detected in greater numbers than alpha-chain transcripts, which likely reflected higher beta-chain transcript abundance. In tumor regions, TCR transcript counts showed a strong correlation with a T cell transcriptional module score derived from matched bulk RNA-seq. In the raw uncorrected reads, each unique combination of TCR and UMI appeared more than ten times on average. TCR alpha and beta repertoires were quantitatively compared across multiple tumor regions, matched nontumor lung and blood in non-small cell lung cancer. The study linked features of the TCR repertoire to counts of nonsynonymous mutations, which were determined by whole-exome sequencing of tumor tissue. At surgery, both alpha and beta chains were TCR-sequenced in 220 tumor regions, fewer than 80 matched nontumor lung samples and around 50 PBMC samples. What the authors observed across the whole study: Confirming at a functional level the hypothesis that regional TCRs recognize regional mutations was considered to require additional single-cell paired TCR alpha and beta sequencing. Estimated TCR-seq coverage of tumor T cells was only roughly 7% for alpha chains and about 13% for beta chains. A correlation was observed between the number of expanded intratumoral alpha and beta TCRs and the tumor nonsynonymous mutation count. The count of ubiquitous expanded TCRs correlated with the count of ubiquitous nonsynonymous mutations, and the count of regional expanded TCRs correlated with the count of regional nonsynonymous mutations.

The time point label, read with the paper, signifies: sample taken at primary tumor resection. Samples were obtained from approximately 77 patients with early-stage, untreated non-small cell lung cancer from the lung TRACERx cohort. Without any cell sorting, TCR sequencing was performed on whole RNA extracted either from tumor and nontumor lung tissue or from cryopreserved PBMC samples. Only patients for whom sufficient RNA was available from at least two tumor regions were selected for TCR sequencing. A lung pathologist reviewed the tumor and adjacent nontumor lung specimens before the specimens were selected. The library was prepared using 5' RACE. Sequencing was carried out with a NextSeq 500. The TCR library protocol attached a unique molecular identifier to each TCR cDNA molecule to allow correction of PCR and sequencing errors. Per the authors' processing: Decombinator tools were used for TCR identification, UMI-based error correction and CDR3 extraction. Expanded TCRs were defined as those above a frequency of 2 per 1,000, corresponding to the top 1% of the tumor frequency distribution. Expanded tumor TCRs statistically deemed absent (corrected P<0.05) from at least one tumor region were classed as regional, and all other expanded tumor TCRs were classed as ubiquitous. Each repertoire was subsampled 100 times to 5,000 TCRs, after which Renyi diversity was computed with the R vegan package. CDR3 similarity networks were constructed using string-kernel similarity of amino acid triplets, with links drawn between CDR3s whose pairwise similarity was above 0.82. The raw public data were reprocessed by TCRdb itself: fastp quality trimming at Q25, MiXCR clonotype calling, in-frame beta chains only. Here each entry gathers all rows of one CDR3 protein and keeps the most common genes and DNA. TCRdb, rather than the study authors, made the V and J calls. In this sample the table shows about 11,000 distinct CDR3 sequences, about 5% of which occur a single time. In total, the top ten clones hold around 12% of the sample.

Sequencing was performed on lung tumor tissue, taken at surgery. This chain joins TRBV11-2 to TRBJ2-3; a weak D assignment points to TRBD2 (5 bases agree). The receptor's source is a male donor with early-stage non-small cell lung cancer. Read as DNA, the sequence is TGTGCCAGCTTGGAGCGGAACACAGATACGCAGTATTTT. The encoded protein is CASLERNTDTQYF. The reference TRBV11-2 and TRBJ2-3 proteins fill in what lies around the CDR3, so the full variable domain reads EAGVAQSPRYKIIEKRQSVAFWCNPISGHATLYWYQQILGQGPKLLIQFQNNGVVDDSQLPKDRFSAERLKGVDSTLKIQPAKLEDSAVYLCASLERNTDTQYFGPGTRLTVL.